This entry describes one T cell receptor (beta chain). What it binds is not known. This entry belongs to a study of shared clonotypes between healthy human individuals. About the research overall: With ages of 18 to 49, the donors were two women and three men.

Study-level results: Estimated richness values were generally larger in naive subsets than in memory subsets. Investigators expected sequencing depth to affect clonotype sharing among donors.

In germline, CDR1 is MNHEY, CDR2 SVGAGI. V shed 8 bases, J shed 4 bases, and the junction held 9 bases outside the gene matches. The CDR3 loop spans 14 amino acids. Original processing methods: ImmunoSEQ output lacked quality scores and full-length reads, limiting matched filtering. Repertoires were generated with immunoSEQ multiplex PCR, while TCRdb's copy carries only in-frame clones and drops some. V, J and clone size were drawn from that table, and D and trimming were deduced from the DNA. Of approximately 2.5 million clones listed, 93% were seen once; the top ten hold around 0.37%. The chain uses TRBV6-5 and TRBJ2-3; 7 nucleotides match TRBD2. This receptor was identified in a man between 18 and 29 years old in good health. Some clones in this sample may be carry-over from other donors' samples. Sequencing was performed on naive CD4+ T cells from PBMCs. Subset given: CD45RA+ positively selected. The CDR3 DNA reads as TGTGCCAGCCTTCCCCCGGGGGGAGCAGATACGCAGTATTTT. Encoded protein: CASLPPGGADTQYF.